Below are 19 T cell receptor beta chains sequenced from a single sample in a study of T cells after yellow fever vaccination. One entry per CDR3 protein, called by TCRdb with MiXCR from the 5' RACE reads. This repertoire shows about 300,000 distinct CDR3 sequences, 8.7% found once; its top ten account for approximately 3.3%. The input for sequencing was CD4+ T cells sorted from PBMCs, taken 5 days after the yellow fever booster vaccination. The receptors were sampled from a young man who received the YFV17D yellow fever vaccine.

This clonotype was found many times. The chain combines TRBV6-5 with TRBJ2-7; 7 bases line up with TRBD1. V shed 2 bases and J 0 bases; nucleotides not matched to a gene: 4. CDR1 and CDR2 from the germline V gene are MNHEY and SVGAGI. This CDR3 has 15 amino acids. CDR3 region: CASSYGQGVSYEQYF. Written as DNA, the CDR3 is TGTGCCAGCAGTTACGGGCAGGGGGTCTCCTACGAGCAGTACTTC.

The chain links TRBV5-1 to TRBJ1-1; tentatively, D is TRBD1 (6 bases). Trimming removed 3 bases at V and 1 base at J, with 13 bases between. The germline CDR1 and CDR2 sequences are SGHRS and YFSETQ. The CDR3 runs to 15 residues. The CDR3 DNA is TGCGCCAGCAGCTCCCGATGGGGGCGGAACACTGAAGCTTTCTTT. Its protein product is CASSSRWGRNTEAFF.

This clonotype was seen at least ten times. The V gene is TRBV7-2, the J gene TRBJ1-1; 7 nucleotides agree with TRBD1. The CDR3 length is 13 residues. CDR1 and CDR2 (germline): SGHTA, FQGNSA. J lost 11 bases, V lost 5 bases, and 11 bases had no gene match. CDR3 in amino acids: CASSPRDSPGAFF. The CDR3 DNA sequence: TGTGCCAGCAGCCCACGGGACAGTCCCGGGGCTTTCTTT.

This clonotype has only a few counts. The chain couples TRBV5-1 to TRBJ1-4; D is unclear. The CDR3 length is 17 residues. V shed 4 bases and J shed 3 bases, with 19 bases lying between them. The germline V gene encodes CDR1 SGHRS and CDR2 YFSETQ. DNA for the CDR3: TGCGCCAGCAGCCCGGATTCGGGTTTTGGGTCTAATGAAAAACTGTTTTTT. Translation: CASSPDSGFGSNEKLFF.

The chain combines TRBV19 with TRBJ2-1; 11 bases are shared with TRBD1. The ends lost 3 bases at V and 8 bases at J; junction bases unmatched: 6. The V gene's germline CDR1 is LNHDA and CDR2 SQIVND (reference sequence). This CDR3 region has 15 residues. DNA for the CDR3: TGTGCCAGTAGTATCGCCGGGACAGGGGGAGATGAGCAGTTCTTC. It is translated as CASSIAGTGGDEQFF.

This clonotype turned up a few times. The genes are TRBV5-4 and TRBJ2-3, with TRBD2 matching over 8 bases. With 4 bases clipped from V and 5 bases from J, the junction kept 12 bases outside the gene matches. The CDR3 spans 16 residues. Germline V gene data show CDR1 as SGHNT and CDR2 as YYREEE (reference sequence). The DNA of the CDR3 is TGTGCCAGCAGCCGAAGCGGCGGGGGGCGGGAAGATACGCAGTATTTT. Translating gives CASSRSGGGREDTQYF. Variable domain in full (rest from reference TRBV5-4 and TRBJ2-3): ETGVTQSPTHLIKTRGQQVTLRCSSQSGHNTVSWYQQALGQGPQFIFQYYREEENGRGNFPPRFSGLQFPNYSSELNVNALELDDSALYLCASSRSGGGREDTQYFGPGTRLTVL.

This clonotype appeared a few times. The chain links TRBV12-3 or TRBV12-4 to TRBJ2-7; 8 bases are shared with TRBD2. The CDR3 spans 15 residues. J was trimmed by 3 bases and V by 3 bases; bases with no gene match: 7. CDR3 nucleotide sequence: TGTGCCAGCAGTTTGGGGGGACTAGGGGACTACGAGCAGTACGTC. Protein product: CASSLGGLGDYEQYV.

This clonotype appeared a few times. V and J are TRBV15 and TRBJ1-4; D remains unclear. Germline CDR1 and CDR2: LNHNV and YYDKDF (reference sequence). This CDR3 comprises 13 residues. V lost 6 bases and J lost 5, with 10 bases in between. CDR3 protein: CATSSAYNEKLFF. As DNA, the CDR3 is TGTGCCACCAGTTCAGCTTACAATGAAAAACTGTTTTTT.

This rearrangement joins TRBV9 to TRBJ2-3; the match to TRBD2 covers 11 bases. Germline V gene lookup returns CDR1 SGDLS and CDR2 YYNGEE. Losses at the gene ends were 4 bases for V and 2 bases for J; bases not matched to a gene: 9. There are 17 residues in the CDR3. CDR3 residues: CASSLQMTSGATDTQYF. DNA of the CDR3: TGTGCCAGCAGCTTACAGATGACTAGCGGGGCCACAGATACGCAGTATTTT.

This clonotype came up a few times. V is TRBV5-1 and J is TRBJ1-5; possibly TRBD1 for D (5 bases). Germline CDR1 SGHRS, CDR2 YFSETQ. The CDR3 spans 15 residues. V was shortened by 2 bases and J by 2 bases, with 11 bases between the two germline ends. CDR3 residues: CASSLLGLGNQPQHF. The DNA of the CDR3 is TGCGCCAGCAGCTTACTGGGGCTTGGCAATCAGCCCCAGCATTTT.

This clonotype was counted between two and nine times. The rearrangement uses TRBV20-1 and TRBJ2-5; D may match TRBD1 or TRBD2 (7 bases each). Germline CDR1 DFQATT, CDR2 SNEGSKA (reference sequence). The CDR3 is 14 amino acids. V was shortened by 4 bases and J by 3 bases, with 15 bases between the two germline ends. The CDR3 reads CSANRGGLKETQYF. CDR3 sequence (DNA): TGCAGTGCTAACAGGGGAGGGCTTAAAGAGACCCAGTACTTC.

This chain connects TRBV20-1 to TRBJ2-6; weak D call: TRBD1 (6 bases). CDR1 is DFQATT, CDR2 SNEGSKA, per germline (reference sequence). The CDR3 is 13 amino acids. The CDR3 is CSGLGAGANVLTF. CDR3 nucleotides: TGCAGCGGACTGGGGGCAGGGGCCAACGTCCTGACTTTC.

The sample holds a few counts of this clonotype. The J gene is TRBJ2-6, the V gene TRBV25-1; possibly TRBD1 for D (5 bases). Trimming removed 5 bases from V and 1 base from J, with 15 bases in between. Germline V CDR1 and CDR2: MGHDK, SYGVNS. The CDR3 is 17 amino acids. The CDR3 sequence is CASSSQGRSSGANVLTF. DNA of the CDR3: TGTGCCAGCAGTAGCCAGGGTCGGAGTTCTGGGGCCAACGTCCTGACTTTC.

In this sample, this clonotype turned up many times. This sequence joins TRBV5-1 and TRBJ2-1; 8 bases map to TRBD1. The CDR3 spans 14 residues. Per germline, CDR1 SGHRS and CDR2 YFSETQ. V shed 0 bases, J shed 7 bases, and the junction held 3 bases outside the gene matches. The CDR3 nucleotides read TGCGCCAGCAGCTTGGTACAGGGGGAGAATGAGCAGTTCTTC. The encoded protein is CASSLVQGENEQFF.

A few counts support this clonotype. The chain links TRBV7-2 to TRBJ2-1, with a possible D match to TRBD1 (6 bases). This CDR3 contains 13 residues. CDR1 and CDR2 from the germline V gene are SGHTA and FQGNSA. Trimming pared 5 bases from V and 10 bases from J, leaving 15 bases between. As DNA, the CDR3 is TGTGCCAGCAGCCCTTACAGGGCGAAGGAGCAGTTCTTC. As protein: CASSPYRAKEQFF. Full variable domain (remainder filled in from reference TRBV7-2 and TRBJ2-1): GAGVSQSPSNKVTEKGKDVELRCDPISGHTALYWYRQSLGQGLEFLIYFQGNSAPDKSGLPSDRFSAERTGGSVSTLTIQRTQQEDSAVYLCASSPYRAKEQFFGPGTRLTVL.

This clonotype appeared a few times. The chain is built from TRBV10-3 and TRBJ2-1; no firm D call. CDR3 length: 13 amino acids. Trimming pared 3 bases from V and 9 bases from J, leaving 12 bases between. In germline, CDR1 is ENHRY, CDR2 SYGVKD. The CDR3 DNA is TGTGCCATCAGTGAACCTGTAGTGGGTGAGCAGTTCTTC. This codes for CAISEPVVGEQFF.

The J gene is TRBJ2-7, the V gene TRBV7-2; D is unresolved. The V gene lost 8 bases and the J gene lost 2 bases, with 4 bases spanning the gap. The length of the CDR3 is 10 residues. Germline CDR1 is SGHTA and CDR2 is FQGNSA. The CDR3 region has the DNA TGTGCCAGCGTGGCCTACGAGCAGTACGTC. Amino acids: CASVAYEQYV.

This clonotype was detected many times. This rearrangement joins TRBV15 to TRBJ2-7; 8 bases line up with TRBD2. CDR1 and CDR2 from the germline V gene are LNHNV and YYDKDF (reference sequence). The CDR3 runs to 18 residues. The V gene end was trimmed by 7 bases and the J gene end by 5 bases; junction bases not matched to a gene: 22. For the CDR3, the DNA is TGTGCCACCACTAAGAGCGCCGGGAGGCGGGGGGCAATCAACGAGCAGTACTTC. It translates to CATTKSAGRRGAINEQYF.

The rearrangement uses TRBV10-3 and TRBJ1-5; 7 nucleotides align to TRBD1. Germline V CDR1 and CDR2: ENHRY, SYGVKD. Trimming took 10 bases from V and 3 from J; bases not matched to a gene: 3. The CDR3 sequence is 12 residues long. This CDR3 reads CASGQVNQPQHF. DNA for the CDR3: TGTGCCAGTGGACAGGTCAATCAGCCCCAGCATTTT.